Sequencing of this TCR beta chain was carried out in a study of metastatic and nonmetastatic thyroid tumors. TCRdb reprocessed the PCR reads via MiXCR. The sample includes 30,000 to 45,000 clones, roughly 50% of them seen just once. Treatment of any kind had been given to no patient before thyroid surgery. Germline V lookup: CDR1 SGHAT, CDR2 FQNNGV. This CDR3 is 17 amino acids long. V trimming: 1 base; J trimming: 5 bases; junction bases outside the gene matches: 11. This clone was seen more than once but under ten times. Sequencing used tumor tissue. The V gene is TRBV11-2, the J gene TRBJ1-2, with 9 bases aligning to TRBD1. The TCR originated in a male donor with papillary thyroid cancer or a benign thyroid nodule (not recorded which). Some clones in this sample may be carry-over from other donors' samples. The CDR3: CASSLGGGRTGEYGYTF. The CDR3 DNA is TGTGCCAGCAGCTTAGGAGGTGGACGGACAGGGGAATATGGCTACACCTTC.